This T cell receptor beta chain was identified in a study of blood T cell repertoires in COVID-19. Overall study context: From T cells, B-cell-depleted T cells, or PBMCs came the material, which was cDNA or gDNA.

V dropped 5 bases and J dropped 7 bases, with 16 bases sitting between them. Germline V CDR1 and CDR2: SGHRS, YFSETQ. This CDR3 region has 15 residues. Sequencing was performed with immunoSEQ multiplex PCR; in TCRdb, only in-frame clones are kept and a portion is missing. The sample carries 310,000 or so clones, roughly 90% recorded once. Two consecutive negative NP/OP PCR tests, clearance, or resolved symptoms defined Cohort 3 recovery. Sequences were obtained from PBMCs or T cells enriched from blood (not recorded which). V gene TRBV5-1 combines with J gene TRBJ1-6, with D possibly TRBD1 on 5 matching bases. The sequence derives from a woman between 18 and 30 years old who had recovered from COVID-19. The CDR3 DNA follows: TGCGCCAGCAGGGGGGGTGCAGGAGCAAATTCACCCCTCCACTTT. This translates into CASRGGAGANSPLHF.